This section outlines one T cell receptor beta chain sequence together with its context. What it recognizes is unknown. Looked up from germline, CDR1 is SNHLY and CDR2 is FYNNEI. This CDR3 region has 14 residues. Trimming stripped 7 bases from V and 3 bases from J, with 13 bases between. The entry originates in a study of cytomegalovirus exposure and HLA in healthy donors. Study-wide results and caveats: V- and J-gene trimming in TCR beta was tied to a missense DCLRE1C variant by an analysis performed later. The HLA-A and HLA-B alleles of most subjects were reportedly predicted accurately from TCR beta sequences. Most CMV-associated TCR beta chains appeared HLA-restricted in a later analysis.

The PCR was carried out with 60 Vbeta primers and 13 Jbeta primers. TCRdb's copy holds only in-frame clones and misses some; the assay was immunoSEQ multiplex PCR. Of around 140,000 clones in the sample, 60% to 85% were seen once. The donors (healthy individuals) were bone marrow donors. This TCR was sampled from a man aged 30 to 39 in good health and CMV-seronegative. V is TRBV2 and J is TRBJ1-5; D uncertain. The specimen was PBMCs. Here the CDR3 reads CASKQSLSNQPQHF. CDR3 nucleotides: TGTGCCAGCAAACAGAGTCTATCCAATCAGCCCCAGCATTTT.